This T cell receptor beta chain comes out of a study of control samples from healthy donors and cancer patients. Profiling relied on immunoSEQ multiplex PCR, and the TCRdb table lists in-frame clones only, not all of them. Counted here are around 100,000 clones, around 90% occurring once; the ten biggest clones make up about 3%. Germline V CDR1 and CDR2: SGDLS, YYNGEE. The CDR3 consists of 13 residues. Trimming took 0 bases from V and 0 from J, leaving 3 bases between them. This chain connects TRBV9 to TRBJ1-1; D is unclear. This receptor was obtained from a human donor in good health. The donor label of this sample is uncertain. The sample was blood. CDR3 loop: CASSVGMNTEAFF. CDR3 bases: TGTGCCAGCAGCGTAGGTATGAACACTGAAGCTTTCTTT.